Presented here are 25 T cell receptor beta chains from one specimen sequenced in a study of T cells after yellow fever vaccination. TCRdb called the 5' RACE reads again in MiXCR, with one record for every CDR3 protein. The sample includes more than 350,000 distinct CDR3 sequences, roughly 11% seen only once; the top ten take more than 15%. Specimen: PBMCs, collected on the day of the first yellow fever vaccination. The source is a man younger than 35 who received the YFV17D yellow fever vaccine.

In its sample, this clonotype was seen a few times. The V and J genes are TRBV6-1 and TRBJ2-5; maybe TRBD2 (5 bases). This CDR3 contains 13 residues. V was shortened by 4 bases and J by 5 bases, with 11 bases between the two germline ends. The germline CDR1 and CDR2 sequences are MNHNS and SASEGT. In nucleotides, the CDR3 is TGTGCCAGCAGTGGTTCCGGGGAGGAGACCCAGTACTTC. Residues: CASSGSGEETQYF.

This rearrangement joins TRBV19 to TRBJ1-1; TRBD1 might be the D (5 bases). Germline CDR1 is LNHDA and CDR2 is SQIVND (reference sequence). This CDR3 is built from 13 residues. V was shortened by 8 bases and J by 5 bases, with 15 bases between the two germline ends. CDR3 region: CASGASSRTEAFF. In nucleotides, the CDR3 is TGTGCCAGTGGGGCGTCCTCGAGGACTGAAGCTTTCTTT.

This rearrangement joins TRBV5-1 to TRBJ2-1; the match to TRBD2 covers 8 bases. This CDR3 comprises 16 residues. V was clipped by 5 bases and J by 4 bases; unmatched bases: 11. Germline V lookup: CDR1 SGHRS, CDR2 YFSETQ. The CDR3 protein is CASSLPLAGIYNEQFF. As DNA, the CDR3 is TGCGCCAGCAGTTTACCCCTAGCGGGCATATACAATGAGCAGTTCTTC.

This clonotype showed up just a few times. The genes are TRBV7-9 and TRBJ1-1, with 9 bases matching TRBD1. CDR3 length: 17 amino acids. V shed 1 base, J shed 4 bases, and the junction held 10 bases outside the gene matches. Germline V gene lookup returns CDR1 SEHNR and CDR2 FQNEAQ (reference sequence). CDR3: CASSLGALGTGFTEAFF. The CDR3 region has the DNA TGTGCCAGCAGCTTAGGGGCGTTAGGGACAGGGTTCACTGAAGCTTTCTTT.

At least ten counts were recorded for this clonotype. The rearrangement joins TRBV4-2 to TRBJ1-4; no clear D. CDR3 length: 14 amino acids. V was shortened by 0 bases and J by 5 bases, with 7 bases between the two germline ends. Germline lookup yields CDR1 LGHNA and CDR2 YNFKEQ. For the CDR3, the DNA is TGTGCCAGCAGCCAAGATGGCGGGAATGAAAAACTGTTTTTT. Translating gives CASSQDGGNEKLFF.

This clonotype was observed at least ten times. The rearrangement joins TRBV5-5 to TRBJ2-3, with no clear D. Germline assignment: CDR1 SGHKS and CDR2 YYEKEE (reference sequence). V was trimmed by 2 bases and J by 2 bases, leaving 9 bases between them. The CDR3 has 14 residues. CDR3 sequence: CASSFEAFTDTQYF. The DNA for the CDR3 is TGTGCCAGCAGCTTCGAGGCTTTCACAGATACGCAGTATTTT.

The rearrangement uses TRBV11-2 and TRBJ2-7, with D perhaps TRBD1 (5 bases). This CDR3 has 13 amino acids. In germline, CDR1 is SGHAT, CDR2 FQNNGV. With 5 bases removed from V and 6 bases from J, the gap between germline ends came to 14 bases. In DNA form, the CDR3 reads TGTGCCAGCAGCCCAGGGTTTATGGGCGAGCAGTACGTC. Protein product: CASSPGFMGEQYV.

The chain combines TRBV27 with TRBJ2-7; no definite D call. V gave up 6 bases and J gave up 3 bases, with 9 bases separating them. The length of the CDR3 is 12 residues. Per germline, CDR1 MNHEY and CDR2 SMNVEV (reference sequence). CDR3 sequence (DNA): TGTGCCAGCAGCTACAAGGGCTACGAGCAGTACTTC. This gives the protein CASSYKGYEQYF.

This chain links TRBV12-3 or TRBV12-4 with TRBJ2-3; maybe TRBD2 (6 bases). The CDR3 is 15 amino acids. V was shortened by 1 base and J by 3 bases, with 11 bases between the two germline ends. The CDR3 is CASSLGAGTTDTQYF. Written as DNA, the CDR3 is TGTGCCAGCAGTTTAGGGGCAGGGACTACAGATACGCAGTATTTT.

The chain links TRBV7-3 to TRBJ2-5; no clear D. Germline CDR1 SGHTA, CDR2 FQGTGA. This CDR3 spans 13 amino acids. V was trimmed by 2 bases and J by 1 base, leaving 5 bases between them. The DNA of the CDR3 is TGTGCCAGCAGCTTACGAACCCAAGAGACCCAGTACTTC. As protein: CASSLRTQETQYF. The full variable domain, with the rest looked up from reference TRBV7-3 and TRBJ2-5, is GAGVSQTPSNKVTEKGKYVELRCDPISGHTALYWYRQSLGQGPEFLIYFQGTGAADDSGLPNDRFFAVRPEGSVSTLKIQRTERGDSAVYLCASSLRTQETQYFGPGTRLLVL.

In this sample, this clonotype turned up a few times. CDR3 region: CSARGDKGILQETQYF. DNA for the CDR3: TGCAGTGCTAGAGGCGACAAGGGGATACTACAAGAGACCCAGTACTTC. V usage is TRBV20-1 and J usage is TRBJ2-5; a possible D gene is TRBD1 (5 bases). The CDR3 is made up of 16 amino acids. Germline V gives CDR1 DFQATT, CDR2 SNEGSKA (reference sequence). V lost 1 base, J lost 2 bases, and 17 bases lay in between.

This clonotype was counted many times. The rearrangement links TRBV7-2 to TRBJ2-1, with 8 bases matching TRBD2. Per germline, CDR1 SGHTA and CDR2 FQGNSA. The CDR3 runs 15 residues. The junction had 6 bases not matched to a gene; V was cut back by 4 bases and J by 4 bases. The CDR3 DNA follows: TGTGCCAGCAGCTCAGACGGGGGGGTTTACAATGAGCAGTTCTTC. It translates to CASSSDGGVYNEQFF.

This clonotype was detected a few times. The rearrangement links TRBV9 to TRBJ1-6; TRBD1 matches at 7 bases. This CDR3 region has 16 residues. With V trimmed by 4 bases and J by 0 bases, 4 bases remained unmatched. CDR1 is SGDLS, CDR2 YYNGEE, per germline. The CDR3 spells CASSMGQISYNSPLHF. The CDR3 bases are TGTGCCAGCAGCATGGGACAGATCTCCTATAATTCACCCCTCCACTTT.

This clonotype has only a few counts. The chain links TRBV6-2 or TRBV6-3 to TRBJ1-2; D uncertain. The V gene lost 0 bases and the J gene lost 4 bases, with 12 bases spanning the gap. The germline V gene has CDR1 MNHEY and CDR2 SVGEGT. This CDR3 is 15 amino acids long. CDR3 sequence: CASSYSASSFYGYTF. The CDR3 DNA reads TGTGCCAGCAGTTACTCGGCCAGCTCGTTCTATGGCTACACCTTC.

CDR3 sequence (DNA): TGTGCCAGCAGTCGCCTGACAGGGGTGAACACTGAAGCTTTCTTT. This codes for CASSRLTGVNTEAFF. The rearrangement links TRBV12-3 or TRBV12-4 to TRBJ1-1; 8 bases map to TRBD1. Unmatched junction bases numbered 5, after V lost 5 bases and J lost 0 bases. The CDR3 is 15 amino acids.

The rearrangement uses TRBV12-3 or TRBV12-4 and TRBJ1-5; the match to TRBD1 covers 8 bases. The CDR3 extends over 15 amino acids. V trimming: 5 bases; J trimming: 2 bases; junction bases outside the gene matches: 5. CDR3 loop: CASSTDRGGNQPQHF. The CDR3 bases are TGTGCCAGCAGTACTGACAGGGGCGGCAATCAGCCCCAGCATTTT.

This clonotype was counted between two and nine times. The V call is TRBV4-1, the J call TRBJ2-3, with 9 bases lining up with TRBD2. V gave up 1 base and J gave up 0 bases; unmatched junction bases: 8. The germline V gene has CDR1 MGHRA and CDR2 YSYEKL. The CDR3 totals 18 residues. The CDR3 loop reads CASSQGVLAGTSTDTQYF. DNA of the CDR3: TGCGCCAGCAGCCAAGGGGTCCTAGCGGGGACTAGCACAGATACGCAGTATTTT.

Only a few counts were recorded for this clonotype. In DNA, the CDR3 is TGCAGTGCCAGAAAACGGGGGGGCCCGCCCGGGGAGCTGTTTTTT. This translates into CSARKRGGPPGELFF. V usage is TRBV20-1 and J usage is TRBJ2-2, with 8 bases fitting TRBD2. Germline CDR1 and CDR2: DFQATT and SNEGSKA (reference sequence). CDR3 length: 15 amino acids. The ends lost 6 bases at V and 6 bases at J; junction bases unmatched: 12.

The chain combines TRBV9 with TRBJ2-2; the match to TRBD2 covers 9 bases. V trimming: 4 bases; J trimming: 5 bases; junction bases outside the gene matches: 6. Germline CDR1 reads SGDLS; CDR2 reads YYNGEE. The CDR3 totals 15 residues. In nucleotides, the CDR3 is TGTGCCAGCAGCCCACGCGGGGGGGCAACCGGGGAGCTGTTTTTT. Amino acid sequence: CASSPRGGATGELFF.

This clonotype was counted only a few times. The gene calls are TRBV5-1 and TRBJ2-2, with D possibly being TRBD2 (5 bases). The length of the CDR3 is 16 residues. Germline CDR1 SGHRS, CDR2 YFSETQ. V lost 0 bases to trimming and J lost 4 bases, with 13 bases between them. The CDR3 sequence is CASSLVEGRGTGELFF. The CDR3 nucleotides read TGCGCCAGCAGCTTGGTTGAGGGCCGAGGCACCGGGGAGCTGTTTTTT. Full variable domain (remainder filled in from reference TRBV5-1 and TRBJ2-2): KAGVTQTPRYLIKTRGQQVTLSCSPISGHRSVSWYQQTPGQGLQFLFEYFSETQRNKGNFPGRFSGRQFSNSRSEMNVSTLELGDSALYLCASSLVEGRGTGELFFGEGSRLTVL.

The chain employs TRBV20-1 and TRBJ2-5; no definite D call. The CDR3 runs 11 residues. Trimming removed 5 bases at V and 3 bases at J, with 7 bases between. The germline V gene encodes CDR1 DFQATT and CDR2 SNEGSKA (reference sequence). The CDR3 region is CSAGPKETQYF. CDR3 nucleotide sequence: TGCAGTGCTGGACCCAAAGAGACCCAGTACTTC.

The chain links TRBV24-1 to TRBJ2-3; 9 nucleotides agree with TRBD1. The CDR3 spans 15 residues. V was pared by 4 bases and J by 1 base, with 2 bases of the junction left unmatched. CDR1 and CDR2 from the germline V gene are KGHDR and SFDVKD. CDR3 region: CATSERDRGTDTQYF. CDR3 nucleotide sequence: TGTGCCACCAGTGAAAGGGACAGGGGCACAGATACGCAGTATTTT.

The genes are TRBV20-1 and TRBJ1-6; D is perhaps TRBD1 (6 bases). Germline loops: CDR1 DFQATT, CDR2 SNEGSKA (reference sequence). The germline V and J ends were trimmed by 7 bases and 6 bases, with 16 bases remaining between them. The CDR3 has 14 amino acids. DNA for the CDR3: TGCAGTGTCCACCAAGGACAGATTAATTCACCCCTCCACTTT. This translates into CSVHQGQINSPLHF.

This clonotype was detected a few times. The rearrangement joins TRBV7-6 to TRBJ1-6; no reliable D call. The V gene lost 4 bases and the J gene lost 10 bases, with 11 bases spanning the gap. The CDR3 sequence is 13 residues long. Germline V CDR1 and CDR2: SGHVS, FNYEAQ. The CDR3 DNA is TGTGCCAGCAGCTCGGCGGTTGGATCACCCCTCCACTTT. Translating gives CASSSAVGSPLHF.

This clonotype was found a few times. The V gene is TRBV5-6, the J gene TRBJ1-2; D gene unclear. The germline V and J ends were trimmed by 0 bases and 7 bases, with 19 bases remaining between them. The CDR3 contains 16 residues. Germline V gives CDR1 SGHDT, CDR2 YYEEEE. The CDR3 nucleotides are TGTGCCAGCAGCTTGGAGCTTCAAGGAGGGAGGAGTGGCTACACCTTC. It encodes CASSLELQGGRSGYTF.